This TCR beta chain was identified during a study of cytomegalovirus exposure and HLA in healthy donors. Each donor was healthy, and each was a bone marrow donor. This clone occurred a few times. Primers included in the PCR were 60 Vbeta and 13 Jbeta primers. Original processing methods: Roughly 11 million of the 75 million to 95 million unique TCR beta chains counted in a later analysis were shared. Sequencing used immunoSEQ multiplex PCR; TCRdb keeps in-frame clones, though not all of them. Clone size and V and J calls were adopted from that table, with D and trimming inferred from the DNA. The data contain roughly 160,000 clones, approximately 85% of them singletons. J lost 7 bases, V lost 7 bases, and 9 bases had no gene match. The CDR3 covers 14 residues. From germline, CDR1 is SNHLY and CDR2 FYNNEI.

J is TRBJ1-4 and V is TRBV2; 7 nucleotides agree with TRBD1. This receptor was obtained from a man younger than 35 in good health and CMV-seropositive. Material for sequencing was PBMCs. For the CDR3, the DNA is TGTGCCAGCATTTGGACAGGCCAGGGTGAAAAACTGTTTTTT. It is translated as CASIWTGQGEKLFF. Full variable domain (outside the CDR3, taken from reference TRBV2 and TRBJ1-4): EPEVTQTPSHQVTQMGQEVILRCVPISNHLYFYWYRQILGQKVEFLVSFYNNEISEKSEIFDDQFSVERPDGSNFTLKIRSTKLEDSAMYFCASIWTGQGEKLFFGSGTQLSVL.